This TCR beta chain was captured by sequencing in a study of T-cell reconstitution after alpha-beta-depleted transplantation in children. Germline CDR1 MNHEY, CDR2 SVGAGI. CDR3 length: 12 amino acids. Trimming stripped 7 bases from V and 10 bases from J, with 14 bases between. TCRbeta library preparation incorporated unique molecular identifiers. TCRdb called the PCR reads again in MiXCR, with one record for every CDR3 protein. This table holds about 610,000 distinct CDR3 sequences, more than 9% found once. The source of this sequence is a human donor who donated a stem cell graft to a child with acute myeloid leukemia. V usage is TRBV6-5 and J usage is TRBJ1-3; weak D call: TRBD1 (5 bases). The starting material was PBMCs from the stem cell graft donor, obtained from the stem cell graft. The CDR3 region is CASTEGGATIYF. CDR3 coding DNA: TGTGCCAGCACCGAGGGCGGGGCTACCATATATTTT.